One and the same sample provided the 8 T cell receptor beta chains below, sequenced in a study of T cells in Graves' hyperthyroidism and ophthalmopathy. Amplification targeted TCR beta CDR3 regions from RNA transcripts. During a first-round RT-PCR of the TCR CDR3, the HTBI primer set was used. One entry per CDR3 protein results from TCRdb running MiXCR on the multiplex PCR reads. The sample has 700,000 to 950,000 distinct CDR3 sequences; 30% to 40% are singletons. Sequencing used blood. The receptors here all came from a woman aged 40 to 50 with Graves' hyperthyroidism.

The chain is built from TRBV7-9 and TRBJ2-7; D perhaps matches TRBD2 (6 bases). The J call could be wrong; TRBJ2-1 is a better fit for the DNA end. The CDR3 has 15 residues. Per germline, CDR1 SEHNR and CDR2 FQNEAQ (reference sequence). CDR3 DNA sequence: TGTGCCAGCAGCTTAATGGGACTGCCGGTTGAGGAGCAGTTCTTC. Encoded protein: CASSLMGLPVEEQFF.

In this sample, this clonotype turned up a few times. J is TRBJ2-5 and V is TRBV3-1, with D unclear. The germline V gene encodes CDR1 LGHDT and CDR2 YNNKEL (reference sequence). Between the trimmed V and J ends, which lost 4 bases and 2 bases, there was a span of 8 bases. This CDR3 is built from 13 residues. The CDR3 nucleotides are TGTGCCAGCAGCCTGACCGAACAAGAGACCCAGTACTTC. Amino acid sequence: CASSLTEQETQYF.

The V and J genes are TRBV12-3 or TRBV12-4 and TRBJ1-1; 8 bases match TRBD1. The CDR3 runs 17 residues. V was clipped by 7 bases and J by 4 bases; unmatched bases: 17. CDR3 bases: TGTGCCAGCATTGGGTGGACAGGGATTTCGGGGAGCACTGAAGCTTTCTTT. Its protein is CASIGWTGISGSTEAFF.

This chain links TRBV14 with TRBJ2-7; D is ambiguous. The DNA end favors TRBJ2-1, so the J call may be wrong. CDR3 size: 13 residues. CDR1 and CDR2 from the germline V gene are SGHDN and FVKESK. CDR3 sequence: CASSLGLVNEQFF. The CDR3 DNA follows: TGTGCCAGCAGCCTAGGGTTGGTCAATGAGCAGTTCTTC.

This clonotype occurred many times. The J gene is TRBJ1-1, the V gene TRBV7-9; the D gene is possibly TRBD1 (5 bases). Per germline, CDR1 SEHNR and CDR2 FQNEAQ (reference sequence). CDR3 length: 15 amino acids. The germline V and J ends were trimmed by 1 base and 3 bases, with 12 bases remaining between them. The CDR3, as DNA: TGTGCCAGCAGCTTAGGTACAGGCGTTTACACTGAAGCTTTCTTT. Translated: CASSLGTGVYTEAFF. The variable domain in full, with the rest retrieved from reference TRBV7-9 and TRBJ1-1, is DTGVSQNPRHKITKRGQNVTFRCDPISEHNRLYWYRQTLGQGPEFLTYFQNEAQLEKSRLLSDRFSAERPKGSFSTLEIQRTEQGDSAMYLCASSLGTGVYTEAFFGQGTRLTVV.

To note about this clonotype: Germline is not matched at one junction end, which may reflect a read error. J is TRBJ2-2 and V is TRBV10-3, with 7 bases identical to TRBD1. The V gene's germline CDR1 is ENHRY and CDR2 SYGVKD. The length of the CDR3 is 16 residues. As DNA, the CDR3 is TGTGCCAGCAGTGCCCCCGGGACAGCTAACACCGGGGAGCTGTTTTTT. Protein sequence: CASSAPGTANTGELFF.

This clonotype was counted between two and nine times. J is TRBJ1-1 and V is TRBV5-4; a weak D match, TRBD1 (5 bases). V was shortened by 3 bases and J by 1 base, with 10 bases between the two germline ends. This CDR3 comprises 14 residues. The germline V gene has CDR1 SGHNT and CDR2 YYREEE (reference sequence). The CDR3 nucleotides are TGTGCCAGCAGCTCCATTGGACAGAACACTGAAGCTTTCTTT. Protein: CASSSIGQNTEAFF.

This clonotype occurred many times. V and J are TRBV6-4 and TRBJ2-2, with D hard to call. The CDR3 runs to 14 residues. The V and J ends lost 0 bases and 6 bases respectively, with 8 bases between them. Germline values: CDR1 MRHNA, CDR2 SNTAGT. The CDR3 DNA is TGTGCCAGCAGTGACTCGAGAGAAGCCGGGGAGCTGTTTTTT. Its translation is CASSDSREAGELFF.